Below are 3 T cell receptor beta chains sequenced from a single sample in a study of blood T cells in healthy people across ages. Sample-barcoded 5' priming and a J-beta primer mix drove a second PCR of 7 to 11 cycles. TCRdb redid the calling of the 5' RACE reads with MiXCR, one entry per CDR3 protein. The sample yields hundreds of thousands of distinct CDR3 sequences, more than 50% seen once. Specimen: blood. These receptors all come from a man aged 35-49 years in good health.

This clonotype has a handful of counts. The chain joins TRBV10-3 to TRBJ2-4; 9 bases line up with TRBD1. This CDR3 is built from 14 residues. V lost 2 bases to trimming and J lost 6 bases; unmatched junction nucleotides: 2. Germline-derived CDR1 and CDR2 are ENHRY and SYGVKD. CDR3 residues: CAISEPGQGNIQYF. DNA of the CDR3: TGTGCCATCAGTGAGCCGGGACAGGGAAACATTCAGTACTTC.

This clonotype was found once. The chain carries TRBV12-5 and TRBJ2-3, with D hard to call. The germline V gene encodes CDR1 LGHNT and CDR2 FRNRAP. Trimming took 4 bases from V and 6 from J, leaving 8 bases between them. This CDR3 is built from 12 residues. CDR3 amino acids: CASGYLEDTQYF. DNA of the CDR3: TGTGCTAGTGGTTACCTGGAGGATACGCAGTATTTT. Complete variable domain (other parts from reference TRBV12-5 and TRBJ2-3): DARVTQTPRHKVTEMGQEVTMRCQPILGHNTVFWYRQTMMQGLELLAYFRNRAPLDDSGMPKDRFSAEMPDATLATLKIQPSEPRDSAVYFCASGYLEDTQYFGPGTRLTVL.

The chain is built from TRBV7-9 and TRBJ2-5, with D perhaps matching TRBD2 (6 bases). The V end was cut by 5 bases, the J end by 2 bases, with 21 bases between. This CDR3 contains 17 residues. Germline V gene lookup returns CDR1 SEHNR and CDR2 FQNEAQ (reference sequence). For the CDR3, the DNA is TGTGCCAGCAGCGTAATTGCCCCTGCTAGCGCGCAAGAGACCCAGTACTTC. This sequence encodes CASSVIAPASAQETQYF.